This T cell receptor (beta chain) was recovered during a study of shared clonotypes between healthy human individuals. Study-level findings and limits: In contrast to clonotypes shared by all four donors, non-shared clonotypes had lower generation probabilities.

J was trimmed by 3 bases and V by 0 bases; bases with no gene match: 18. Germline-derived CDR1 and CDR2 are LGHNA and YNFKEQ. CDR3 length: 20 amino acids. Remarks on this clone: The antigen is unknown.

Profiled with immunoSEQ multiplex PCR; TCRdb holds only in-frame clones, not every one. This table has about 2.4 million clones, roughly 93% appearing once. Sequencing was done on a sample of naive CD4+ T cells from PBMCs. As to subset: CD45RA+ positively selected. This clonotype was sampled from a man in his late teens or twenties in good health. Some clones in this sample may be carry-over from other donors' samples. The chain links TRBV4-2 to TRBJ2-7; 9 nucleotides match TRBD2. CDR3 region: CASSQDRFRTREGAGYEQYF. CDR3 nucleotide sequence: TGTGCCAGCAGCCAAGACCGTTTTCGCACGCGGGAGGGCGCTGGCTACGAGCAGTACTTC.